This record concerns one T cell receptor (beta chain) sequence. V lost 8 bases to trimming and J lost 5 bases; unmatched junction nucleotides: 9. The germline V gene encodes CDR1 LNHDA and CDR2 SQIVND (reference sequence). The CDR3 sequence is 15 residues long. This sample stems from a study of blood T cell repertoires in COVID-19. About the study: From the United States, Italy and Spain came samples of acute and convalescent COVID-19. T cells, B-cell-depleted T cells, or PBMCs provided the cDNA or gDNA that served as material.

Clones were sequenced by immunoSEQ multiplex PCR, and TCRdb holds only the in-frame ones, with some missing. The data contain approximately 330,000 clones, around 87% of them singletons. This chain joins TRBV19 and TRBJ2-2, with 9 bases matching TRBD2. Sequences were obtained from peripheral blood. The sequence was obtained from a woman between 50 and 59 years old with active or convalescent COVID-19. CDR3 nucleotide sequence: TGTGCCAGTCGCTACGGAGCGGGAGGAACCGGGGAGCTGTTTTTT. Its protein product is CASRYGAGGTGELFF.